This TCR beta chain comes out of a study of breast tumors, draining lymph nodes, adjacent tissues. There are many counts of this clonotype. Its antigen remains unidentified. The lymph nodes were axillary draining lymph nodes from breast cancer patients. After removal of 6 bases from V and 0 bases from J, the junction contained 5 bases not matched to a gene. This CDR3 is 16 amino acids long. From the multiplex PCR reads, TCRdb called clonotypes with MiXCR, one entry per CDR3 protein. The sample has approximately 130,000 distinct CDR3 sequences, 21% seen once. General observations from the study: Tumor TCR diversity was below lymph nodes but above nontumor tissue. Data fit most tumor T cells coming from lymph node, expanding in tumor. Luminal-like breast cancer showed significantly greater tumor-nontumor repertoire similarity than basal-like breast cancer did.

The source of this sequence is a female donor with breast cancer. Some clones in this sample may be carry-over from other donors' samples. Specimen: axillary lymph node tissue. The chain couples TRBV12-3 or TRBV12-4 to TRBJ2-1; 10 nucleotides agree with TRBD1. Written as DNA, the CDR3 is TGTGCCAGCAGCCGCCGGACAGGGGGCTCCTACAATGAGCAGTTCTTC. This encodes CASSRRTGGSYNEQFF.